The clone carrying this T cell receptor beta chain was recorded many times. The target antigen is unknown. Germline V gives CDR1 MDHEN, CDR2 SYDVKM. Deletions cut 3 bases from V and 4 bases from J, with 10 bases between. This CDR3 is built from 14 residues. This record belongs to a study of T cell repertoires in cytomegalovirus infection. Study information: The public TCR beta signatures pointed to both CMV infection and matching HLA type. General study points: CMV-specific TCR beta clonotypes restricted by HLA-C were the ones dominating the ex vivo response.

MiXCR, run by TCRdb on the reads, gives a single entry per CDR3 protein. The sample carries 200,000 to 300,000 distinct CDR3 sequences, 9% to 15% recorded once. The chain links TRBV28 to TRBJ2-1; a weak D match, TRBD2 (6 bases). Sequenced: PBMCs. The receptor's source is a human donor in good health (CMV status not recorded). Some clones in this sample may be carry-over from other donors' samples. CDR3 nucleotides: TGTGCCAGCAGTTTGGGGCGGGATTACAATGAGCAGTTCTTC. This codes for CASSLGRDYNEQFF. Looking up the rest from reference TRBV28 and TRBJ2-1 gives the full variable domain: DVKVTQSSRYLVKRTGEKVFLECVQDMDHENMFWYRQDPGLGLRLIYFSYDVKMKEKGDIPEGYSVSREKKERFSLILESASTNQTSMYLCASSLGRDYNEQFFGPGTRLTVL.